The 8 T cell receptor beta chains reported below all come from one sample, sequenced in a study of blood T cells in healthy people across ages. Through a sample-barcoded 5' primer and a J-beta primer mix, a second PCR was run for about 6 to 11 cycles. From the 5' RACE reads, TCRdb called clonotypes with MiXCR, one entry per CDR3 protein. The sample has over a million distinct CDR3 sequences; less than 25% are singletons. The sample was also linked to a second study, of T cells of mothers and their children.

Material: blood. These receptors originate from a girl aged 2 to 9 in good health.

This sequence joins TRBV7-3 and TRBJ2-1; no definite D call. The V end lost 0 bases, the J end lost 5 bases, and 5 bases lay between the germline ends. Germline CDR1 and CDR2: SGHTA and FQGTGA. The CDR3 totals 13 residues. The CDR3 is CASSLTFHNEQFF. The CDR3 DNA reads TGTGCCAGCAGCTTAACGTTTCACAATGAGCAGTTCTTC.

This clonotype was found a few times. This rearrangement joins TRBV12-3 or TRBV12-4 to TRBJ2-5, with D possibly TRBD1 on 5 matching bases. The length of the CDR3 is 13 residues. With 8 bases removed from V and 3 bases from J, the gap between germline ends came to 13 bases. The CDR3 reads CASQDIPEETQYF. The CDR3 region has the DNA TGTGCCAGCCAGGACATTCCCGAAGAGACCCAGTACTTC.

The chain joins TRBV7-2 to TRBJ1-1; D not resolved. The CDR3 has 16 amino acids. V dropped 5 bases and J dropped 2 bases, with 18 bases sitting between them. Germline V gives CDR1 SGHTA, CDR2 FQGNSA. Here the CDR3 DNA reads TGTGCCAGCAGCCCCACCGTAGGTTACCCCAACACTGAAGCTTTCTTT. Protein: CASSPTVGYPNTEAFF.

At least ten counts were recorded for this clonotype. The V gene is TRBV7-3, the J gene TRBJ2-3; 7 nucleotides match TRBD1. V lost 5 bases and J lost 5; bases outside the gene matches: 4. Germline V lookup: CDR1 SGHTA, CDR2 FQGTGA. The CDR3 loop spans 13 amino acids. CDR3 loop: CASSLYRGDTQYF. In DNA, the CDR3 is TGTGCCAGCAGCCTTTACAGGGGAGATACGCAGTATTTT.

The J gene is TRBJ2-7, the V gene TRBV7-2; 8 bases agree with TRBD1. Losses at the gene ends were 2 bases for V and 6 bases for J; bases not matched to a gene: 12. There are 16 residues in the CDR3. Germline V CDR1 and CDR2: SGHTA, FQGNSA. CDR3 amino acids: CASSLLQGALWFEQYF. CDR3 in DNA: TGTGCCAGCAGCTTACTCCAGGGGGCCCTCTGGTTCGAGCAGTACTTC.

On this clonotype itself: One junction end does not reproduce the germline sequence, and a read error may be involved. This chain joins TRBV4-3 and TRBJ2-7; D gene uncertain. TRBJ2-1 matches the DNA end more closely, so the J call is doubtful. CDR1 LGHNA and CDR2 YSLEER come from the germline V gene. This CDR3 spans 14 amino acids. CDR3 DNA: TGCGCCATCAGCCTGCGCGGTGCCTACAATGAGCAGTTCTTC. As protein: CAISLRGAYNEQFF.

This clonotype has ten or more counts. This chain connects TRBV12-3 or TRBV12-4 to TRBJ2-7; D is uncertain. The CDR3 spans 11 residues. V lost 1 base, J lost 10 bases, and 8 bases lay in between. CDR3 region: CASSLGEEQYF. The CDR3 DNA is TGTGCCAGCAGTTTAGGGGAAGAACAGTACTTC.

The J gene is TRBJ2-7, the V gene TRBV28, with 8 bases matching TRBD2. The CDR3 extends over 14 amino acids. The V gene's germline CDR1 is MDHEN and CDR2 SYDVKM. J gave up 2 bases and V 11 bases, and 11 bases lay outside the gene matches. The CDR3 bases are TGTGCCGCCAGTTCCCGGGGGGGTGCCTACGAGCAGTACTTC. Its translation: CAASSRGGAYEQYF.